This record covers a single T cell receptor beta chain. Which antigen it targets is not known. Qualities for individual bases were not recorded, and no much larger clone is one base off. The CDR3 regions of human TCRbeta chains were subjected to immunosequencing. The study's processing was this. TCRs in the repertoires were compared against a reference library of SARS-CoV-2-specific TCRs that had been generated with the MIRA antigen-specificity platform. Breadth meant the fraction of unique TCRs that were SARS-CoV-2-associated, whereas depth meant the fraction of total T cells that were SARS-CoV-2-associated. Using the MIRA data, every spike-specific TCR was mapped to the spike region that the TCR reacted to and assigned to either a CD4 or a CD8 class. Log10-transformed breadth and depth values were compared by one-way ANOVA with Sidak's multiple comparisons tests. Sourced from immuneACCESS, this table was stored by TCRdb with only in-frame sequences that have V and J called. A share of the clones is absent; for the studies checked, an unresolved V gene accounts for under half, and the remainder has no known explanation. That table supplies the V and J calls and clone size; D and trimming were determined from the DNA. Recorded for this sample are about 110,000 clones; about nine tenths of them occurred a single time. Of the sample, approximately 8.9% falls within the top ten clones.

The source of the sample is a study of T cell responses to AZD1222 COVID-19 vaccine (dated by TCRdb to about 2021). In terms of the full investigation: A total of 233 trial participants underwent TCR sequencing, of whom roughly 210 had received two doses of AZD1222 and about 25 had received two doses of the MenACWY control vaccine. Trial participants were enrolled by age into 18-55, 56-69 and 70-plus year subgroups, with around 140, 26 and 57 TCR-sequenced participants respectively. Broad study findings and their caveats: Epitopes outside the regions mutated in the B.1.351 and B.1.1.7 variants were reportedly recognized by nearly half of the unique spike-specific TCRs. Participants were mostly white British and included more females than males, and it was suggested by the authors that clonal diversity may have been underestimated. CD4 TCRs associated with the vaccine covered the entire spike protein, and the dominant responses were in regions 160-218 and 743-854. In the small 56-69-year group, the increase in depth fell short of significance, most likely because of low power. A significant rise in spike-specific TCR breadth and depth was observed after two AZD1222 doses relative to day 0 and relative to MenACWY recipients. Because no samples from the day 14 peak response were available, repertoires could be characterized only after the peak T cell response. Conclusions about previously exposed vaccinees were limited because only a handful of AZD1222 recipients were SARS-CoV-2 seropositive at baseline.

Interpreted using the paper, the time point label stands for: about 28 days (+/-7) after the second vaccine dose. AZD1222 recipients with second doses at about 4 weeks or about 12 weeks were pooled, because spike-specific TCR depth and breadth did not differ between schedules. Vaccinee samples were obtained from the UK trials COV001 and COV002, which included a single-blind randomized controlled phase 2/3 trial of AZD1222 (ChAdOx1 nCoV-19) in healthy adults. For TCRbeta chain sequencing, PBMC samples from trial participants were taken at day 0 and at day 28 after the second dose. Taken from the germline V gene (reference sequence), the CDR1 and CDR2 loops are LNHDA and SQIVND. The CDR3, from cysteine to phenylalanine, totals 16 residues. Here the CDR3 DNA is all that survives: 48 bases in frame from base 1. At the junction V is shortened by 6 bases and J by 1 base, with 18 bases in between.

The source is an adult who received the AZD1222 COVID-19 vaccine. The chain is encoded by TRBV19 joined to TRBJ1-1; no D gene can be assigned with confidence. The sequencing here drew on peripheral blood, taken 28 days after the second AZD1222 dose. The CDR3: CASRLLGDLKNTEAFF. The DNA sequence is as follows: TGTGCCAGTAGGTTACTGGGAGACCTAAAGAACACTGAAGCTTTCTTT. Where the CDR3 stops, the reference TRBV19 and TRBJ1-1 genes take over; the full variable domain is DGGITQSPKYLFRKEGQNVTLSCEQNLNHDAMYWYRQDPGQGLRLIYYSQIVNDFQKGDIAEGYSVSREKKESFPLTVTSAQKNPTAFYLCASRLLGDLKNTEAFFGQGTRLTVV.